This T cell receptor beta chain was identified in a study of shared clonotypes between healthy human individuals. This CDR3 is 12 amino acids long. V was trimmed by 1 base and J by 10 bases, leaving 8 bases between them. Germline CDR1 and CDR2: LGHNA and YNFKEQ. Overall study results and limits: Naive subsets typically showed greater estimated richness than memory subsets. Clonotype sharing among donors was expected to depend on sequencing depth.

About this clone itself: Its specificity is unknown.

TCRdb's copy holds only in-frame clones and misses some; the assay was immunoSEQ multiplex PCR. The sample includes roughly 2.2 million clones, around 93% seen only once; the top ten take more than 0.35%. Sequenced: naive CD4+ T cells from PBMCs. Indicated subset: CD45RA+ positively selected. The chain joins TRBV4-2 to TRBJ2-1, with D maybe TRBD2 (5 bases). The clonotype originates from a man aged 18 to 35 in good health. Some clones in this sample may be carry-over from other donors' samples. Here the CDR3 reads CASSQVPGEQFF. Written as DNA, the CDR3 is TGTGCCAGCAGCCAAGTACCGGGGGAGCAGTTCTTC.